These 11 T cell receptor beta chains came from one sample sequenced in a study of blood T cell repertoires in COVID-19. Sequencing was performed with immunoSEQ multiplex PCR; in TCRdb, only in-frame clones are kept and a portion is missing. Among 60,000 to 65,000 clones listed, roughly four fifths were seen once. Sequenced sample: peripheral blood. The source of these receptors is a man aged 60 to 75 with acute or convalescent COVID-19.

The rearrangement joins TRBV11-2 to TRBJ2-7; D is uncertain. CDR3 size: 13 residues. CDR1 is SGHAT, CDR2 FQNNGV, per germline. V shed 3 bases and J shed 5 bases, with 11 bases lying between them. The DNA of the CDR3 is TGTGCCAGCAGCTTCCTAGTAGCCGACGAGCAGTACTTC. It translates to CASSFLVADEQYF.

The rearrangement links TRBV24-1 to TRBJ1-5; 8 nucleotides agree with TRBD1. CDR1 is KGHDR and CDR2 is SFDVKD in the germline V gene. J lost 3 bases, V lost 4 bases, and 4 bases had no gene match. The CDR3 loop spans 15 amino acids. The CDR3 is CATSEGTGNNQPQHF. CDR3 sequence (DNA): TGTGCCACCAGTGAGGGGACAGGAAACAATCAGCCCCAGCATTTT.

The chain couples TRBV7-9 to TRBJ1-1; D gene uncertain. V lost 6 bases and J 7 bases, leaving 12 bases between the germline ends. This CDR3 comprises 12 residues. Germline assignment: CDR1 SEHNR and CDR2 FQNEAQ (reference sequence). The CDR3: CASSPPGYEAFF. DNA of the CDR3: TGTGCCAGCAGTCCTCCCGGGTATGAAGCTTTCTTT.

The gene calls are TRBV7-8 and TRBJ1-1; D not certain. This CDR3 region has 14 residues. Trimming took off 5 bases at V and 4 bases at J, with 14 bases between the two ends. The germline CDR1 and CDR2 sequences are SGHVS and FQNEAQ. The CDR3 spells CASSPLRSGTEAFF. CDR3 nucleotides: TGTGCCAGCAGCCCCCTGAGGAGTGGCACTGAAGCTTTCTTT.

The table lists this clone with a few counts. The chain has TRBV7-3 and TRBJ2-1; a weak D match, TRBD2 (6 bases). Per germline, CDR1 SGHTA and CDR2 FQGTGA. There are 13 residues in the CDR3. Trimming cost V 3 bases and J 9 bases, with 12 bases left between them. The CDR3 sequence: CASSLGTPGEQFF. As DNA, the CDR3 is TGTGCCAGCAGCTTGGGGACTCCGGGTGAGCAGTTCTTC.

About this clone itself: Relative to the germline gene, one junction end is altered; a read error may explain this. The chain recombines TRBV5-1 with TRBJ1-5; no clear D gene. Per the germline V gene, CDR1 is SGHRS and CDR2 is YFSETQ. The CDR3 is made up of 13 amino acids. The CDR3 spells CASRLGLNQPQHF. The CDR3 region has the DNA TGCGCCAGCAGGTTGGGTCTCAATCAGCCCCAGCATTTT.

This chain links TRBV6-5 with TRBJ2-3; 8 bases agree with TRBD1. This CDR3 contains 15 residues. V gave up 0 bases and J gave up 5 bases; unmatched junction bases: 4. Germline V gene sequence: CDR1 MNHEY, CDR2 SVGAGI. The CDR3 is CASSYSRTGRDTQYF. Written as DNA, the CDR3 is TGTGCCAGCAGTTACTCCCGGACAGGGAGAGATACGCAGTATTTT.

This clone was seen a handful of times. The chain uses TRBV7-6 and TRBJ2-2, with 7 bases matching TRBD1. CDR1 is SGHVS and CDR2 is FNYEAQ in the germline V gene. Trimming took 5 bases from V and 4 from J; bases not matched to a gene: 7. The CDR3 runs to 15 residues. The CDR3 DNA reads TGTGCCAGCAGCCTGAGACAGGGCGGCACCGGGGAGCTGTTTTTT. Translating gives CASSLRQGGTGELFF.

The chain links TRBV9 to TRBJ1-1; D unresolved. The germline gives CDR1 SGDLS, CDR2 YYNGEE. This CDR3 region has 14 residues. The V end lost 0 bases, the J end lost 2 bases, and 8 bases lay between the germline ends. The CDR3 sequence: CASSVGHVNTEAFF. CDR3 nucleotides: TGTGCCAGCAGCGTAGGGCACGTCAACACTGAAGCTTTCTTT.

This sequence joins TRBV6-5 and TRBJ1-2, with D perhaps TRBD1 (5 bases). The length of the CDR3 is 14 residues. Germline V lookup: CDR1 MNHEY, CDR2 SVGAGI. The V and J ends lost 9 bases and 5 bases respectively, with 19 bases between them. The CDR3 nucleotides read TGTGCCAGTCTCGGGGGGACGGCGCGTTATGGCTACACCTTC. It specifies CASLGGTARYGYTF.

The V call is TRBV5-1, the J call TRBJ1-1; 9 bases map to TRBD1. This CDR3 is 16 amino acids long. Germline trimming cut 0 bases from V and 0 bases from J; bases unmatched to any gene: 3. The germline gives CDR1 SGHRS, CDR2 YFSETQ. The chain's CDR3 is CASSLGTGALNTEAFF. CDR3 DNA sequence: TGCGCCAGCAGCTTGGGGACAGGGGCCCTGAACACTGAAGCTTTCTTT.